A selection of T cell receptor beta chains follows, all from one sample in a study of blood T cells in healthy people across ages. MiXCR was run by TCRdb on the 5' RACE reads, yielding one entry per CDR3 protein. The profile covers some 880,000 distinct CDR3 sequences, with under 40% appearing a single time and 13% taken by the ten largest. Sequenced material: blood. The receptor source for this set is a man between 18 and 29 years old in good health. Each CDR3 is given with its conserved first and last residue. The D gene is left open where the match is weak. Clone sizes are given selectively: once, few, many, or a class where the clone is expanded.

>-|13|many|TRBV20-1|TRBJ1-1
TGCAGTGGCTACGGGGGTTTTCGGACTGAAGCTTTCTTT
CSGYGGFRTEAFF
>-|15|once|TRBV5-1|TRBJ2-1
TGCGCCAGCAGCTTGGGGGGTGGAGCAGTGGATGAGCAGTTCTTC
CASSLGGGAVDEQFF
>-|15|-|TRBV9|TRBJ2-7
TGTGCCAGCAGCGTAGGAGTCGGGGGTCGGGGCGAGCAGTACTTC
CASSVGVGGRGEQYF
>TRBD2|16|few|TRBV7-8|TRBJ2-1
TGTGCCAGCAGCTTAACGGGACTAGCGGGGGGAGATGAGCAGTTCTTC
CASSLTGLAGGDEQFF
>TRBD2|15|few|TRBV6-6|TRBJ2-1
TGTGCCAGCAGCCGTAGCGGGGGGGCATTCGATGAGCAGTTCTTC
CASSRSGGAFDEQFF
>-|14|few|TRBV4-1|TRBJ2-6
TGCGCCAGCAGCCTCCCCAATTCGGGTGATATCTTGACTTTC
CASSLPNSGDILTF
>TRBD1|14|-|TRBV20-1|TRBJ2-4
TGCAGTGCTAGAGGAAGGGGGCGCAGGGACATTCAGTACTTC
CSARGRGRRDIQYF
>-|13|-|TRBV12-3/TRBV12-4|TRBJ1-5
TGTGCCAGCAGCTTCGGACATAATCAGCCCCAGCATTTT
CASSFGHNQPQHF
>-|15|-|TRBV6-1|TRBJ1-2
TGTGCCAGCAGCGAGCAGGGCCCCTTCTCCTATGGCTACACCTTC
CASSEQGPFSYGYTF
>-|12|-|TRBV7-9|TRBJ1-5
TGTGCCAGCAGCCCCGACAGTCAGCCCCAGCATTTT
CASSPDSQPQHF
>-|16|-|TRBV5-5|TRBJ2-3
TGTGCCAGCAGCCCCGAGGGGCGAGGGGAGACAGATACGCAGTATTTT
CASSPEGRGETDTQYF
>TRBD1|14|-|TRBV12-3/TRBV12-4|TRBJ1-2
TGTGCCAGCCGACGGACAGGCCCTAACTATGGCTACACCTTC
CASRRTGPNYGYTF
>-|16|-|TRBV28|TRBJ1-1
TGTGCCAGCAGTTTCGGCAGGTGGGGGGCATTCGCTGAAGCTTTCTTT
CASSFGRWGAFAEAFF
>TRBD2|13|-|TRBV20-1|TRBJ2-1
TGCAGTGCTAGTACTAGCGGGGCTTGTGAGCAGTTCTTC
CSASTSGACEQFF
>-|15|once|TRBV6-6|TRBJ1-4
TGTGCCTGCAGTTACGCTTCAGGGATTGATGAAAAACTGTTTTTT
CACSYASGIDEKLFF
>TRBD1|14|-|TRBV4-2|TRBJ1-1
TGTGCCAGCAGCCAAGCGGCAGGGGGAACAGGAGCTTTCTTT
CASSQAAGGTGAFF
>-|16|few|TRBV6-6|TRBJ1-1
TGTGCCAGCAGCTCCCTGGGACGAGGCATGAACACTGAAGCTTTCTTT
CASSSLGRGMNTEAFF
>-|15|-|TRBV5-6|TRBJ1-1
TGTGCCAGCAGCAGGGCCGGGACCGAGTACACTGAAGCTTTCTTT
CASSRAGTEYTEAFF
>-|13|-|TRBV2|TRBJ1-1
TGTGTCAGCAGGGTGTTTATGGGAGCTGAAGCTTTCTTT
CVSRVFMGAEAFF
>TRBD1|18|many|TRBV5-1|TRBJ2-7
TGCGCCAGCAGCTTTCTTACCGCGGGACAGGGGAGCTCCTACGAGCAGTACTTC
CASSFLTAGQGSSYEQYF
>-|14|-|TRBV4-2|TRBJ1-1
TGTGCCAGCAGCCAAGACCGACTGCCAATCGAAGCTTTCTTT
CASSQDRLPIEAFF
>-|11|many|TRBV29-1|TRBJ2-3
TGCAGCGCCCTAAGAGGAGATACGCAGTATTTT
CSALRGDTQYF
>-|14|few|TRBV9|TRBJ1-2
TGTGCCAGCAGCGCCCAAGCCCCGATGTATGGCTACACCTTC
CASSAQAPMYGYTF
>TRBD2|14|-|TRBV5-6|TRBJ2-4
TGTGCCAGCAGCCCGGGGGGGCTCAAAAACATTCAGTACTTC
CASSPGGLKNIQYF
>TRBD1|16|once|TRBV12-3/TRBV12-4|TRBJ2-5
TGTGCCAGCAGTTTAGCGCCGGGACAGGCACAAGAGACCCAGTACTTC
CASSLAPGQAQETQYF
>TRBD2|17|-|TRBV4-2|TRBJ2-5
TGTGCCAGCAGCCTAGGTTGGGGGGTGGGAGGGCAAGAGACCCAGTACTTC
CASSLGWGVGGQETQYF
>-|16|once|TRBV7-2|TRBJ1-5
TGTGCCAGCAGCTTAGGCGTGATGCAGGGGAATCAGCCCCAGCATTTT
CASSLGVMQGNQPQHF
>-|15|-|TRBV24-1|TRBJ2-1
TGTGCCACCAGTGATTGCGGGCTCCTCCTCTACGAGCAGTTCTTC
CATSDCGLLLYEQFF
>-|13|few|TRBV7-9|TRBJ2-2
TGTGCCAGCAGCCCGGTGAACACCGGGGAGCTGTTTTTT
CASSPVNTGELFF
>-|14|many|TRBV4-3|TRBJ1-6
TGCGCCAGCAGCCAAGGGGGAGTAAATTCACCCCTCCACTTT
CASSQGGVNSPLHF
>-|15|few|TRBV7-8|TRBJ2-7
TGTGCCAGCAGCTTAGTAGCTGGGGATGCCTACGAGCAGTACTTC
CASSLVAGDAYEQYF
>TRBD2|15|few|TRBV12-3/TRBV12-4|TRBJ2-1
TGTGCCAGCAGTTTCAGTGCTAGCGGGGGAATTGAGCAGTTCTTC
CASSFSASGGIEQFF
>-|14|-|TRBV27|TRBJ2-2
TGTGCCAGCAGTTTAAGGGGGTGGGCCGGGGAGCTGTTTTTT
CASSLRGWAGELFF
>-|14|many|TRBV20-1|TRBJ2-3
TGCAGTGCGCCCCTAGGAACGATTTCAGATACGCAGTATTTT
CSAPLGTISDTQYF
>-|14|-|TRBV29-1|TRBJ1-5
TGCAGCGTTGAAGGGAGGGACGGCAATCAACCCCAGCATTTT
CSVEGRDGNQPQHF
>TRBD1|15|-|TRBV12-3/TRBV12-4|TRBJ1-2
TGTGCCAGCAGTTTACGACCAGGGGGAGGCTATGGCGACACCTTC
CASSLRPGGGYGDTF
>-|12|many|TRBV20-1|TRBJ1-2
TGCAGTGCTACTAGTCCGGTGGGTGGCTACACCTTC
CSATSPVGGYTF
>-|18|-|TRBV4-3|TRBJ2-1
TGCGCCAGCAGCCAAGTGGGGGGACAGTCCAGCTCCTACAATGAGCAGTTCTTC
CASSQVGGQSSSYNEQFF
>-|13|few|TRBV7-2|TRBJ1-2
TGTGCCAGCAGAACAACGTCATCCTATGGCTACACCTTC
CASRTTSSYGYTF